The rows below give T cell receptor beta chains drawn from one sample of a study of T cell responses to AZD1222 COVID-19 vaccine. Profiling relied on immunoSEQ multiplex PCR, and the TCRdb table lists in-frame clones only, not all of them. This sample has fewer than 150,000 clones; 86% occur once, and the top ten carry about 7.8%. Sample: peripheral blood, taken on day 0 of AZD1222 vaccination. The receptors derive from an adult in good health. CDR3s include the opening cysteine and the closing phenylalanine or tryptophan. D genes are given only for firm matches. Some rows mark clone size as missing; the rest say once, few, many or name a class of expanded clone.

d_call	v_call	j_call	clone_size	cdr3_nt	cdr3_aa
TRBD2	TRBV9	TRBJ2-7	once	TGTGCCAGCAGCGTAGGAGGGACTAGCGGGAGCGAGCAGTACTTC	CASSVGGTSGSEQYF
-	TRBV5-8	TRBJ1-4	-	TGTGCCAGCAGCTCAGTACCTTGGAATGAAAAACTGTTTTTT	CASSSVPWNEKLFF
-	TRBV4-1	TRBJ1-5	-	TGCGCCAGCAGCCAGGGTGGCAATCAGCCCCAGCATTTT	CASSQGGNQPQHF
-	TRBV30	TRBJ2-1	-	TGTGCCTGGAGGAGGAGAAATGAGCAGTTCTTC	CAWRRRNEQFF
-	TRBV30	TRBJ1-6	-	TGTGCCTGGAGTGTGGGGGCGTCACCCCTCCACTTT	CAWSVGASPLHF
-	TRBV5-4	TRBJ2-1	-	TGTGCCAGCAGCTTGGGGGTAGCTGAGCAGTTCTTC	CASSLGVAEQFF
TRBD2	TRBV7-9	TRBJ2-7	-	TGTGCCAGCAGCCCTGGGGAGGGAAGTTTGGCCCGGTTC	CASSPGEGSLARF
-	TRBV7-9	TRBJ2-3	-	TGTGCCAGCAGCTCCAGAGGGGGTGCGGATACGCAGTATTTT	CASSSRGGADTQYF
-	TRBV20-1	TRBJ2-7	few	TGCAGTGCCCGAGGGGGATACGAGCAGTACTTC	CSARGGYEQYF
TRBD1	TRBV7-9	TRBJ1-6	-	TGTGCCAGCAGCTTAGGGGGACAGGGAAATTCACCCCTCCACTTT	CASSLGGQGNSPLHF
-	TRBV5-6	TRBJ2-7	-	TGTGCCAGCAGTTGGGGCGGATACGAGCAGTACTTC	CASSWGGYEQYF
-	TRBV5-1	TRBJ1-1	-	TGCGCCAGCAGTACAGGGTTGTTGAACACTGAAGCTTTCTTT	CASSTGLLNTEAFF
TRBD1	TRBV29-1	TRBJ1-2	-	TGCAGCTCTTGGGACAGCGGCTTTGGCTACACCTTC	CSSWDSGFGYTF